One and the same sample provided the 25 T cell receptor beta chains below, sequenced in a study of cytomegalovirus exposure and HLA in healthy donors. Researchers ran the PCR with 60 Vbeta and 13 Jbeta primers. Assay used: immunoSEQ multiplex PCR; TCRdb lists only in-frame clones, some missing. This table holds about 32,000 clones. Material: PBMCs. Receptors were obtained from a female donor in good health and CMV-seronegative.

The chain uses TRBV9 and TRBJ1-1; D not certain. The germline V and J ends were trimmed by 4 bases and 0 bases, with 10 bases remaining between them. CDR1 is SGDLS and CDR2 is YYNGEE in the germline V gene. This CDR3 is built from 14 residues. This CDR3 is CASSPRNMNTEAFF. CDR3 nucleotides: TGTGCCAGCAGCCCGCGGAACATGAACACTGAAGCTTTCTTT.

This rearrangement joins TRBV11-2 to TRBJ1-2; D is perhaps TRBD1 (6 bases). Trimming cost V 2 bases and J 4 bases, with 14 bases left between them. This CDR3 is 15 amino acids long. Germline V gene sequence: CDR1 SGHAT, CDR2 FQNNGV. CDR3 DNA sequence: TGTGCCAGCAGCTTAAGTCAGGGGACGGCCTATGGCTACACCTTC. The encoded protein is CASSLSQGTAYGYTF.

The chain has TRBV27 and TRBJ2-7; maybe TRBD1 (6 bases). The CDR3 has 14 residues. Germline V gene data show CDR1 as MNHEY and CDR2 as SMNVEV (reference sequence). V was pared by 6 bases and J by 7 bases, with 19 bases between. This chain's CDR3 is CASRGARDTSEQYF. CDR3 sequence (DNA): TGTGCCAGCAGAGGGGCCCGGGACACCTCGGAGCAGTACTTC.

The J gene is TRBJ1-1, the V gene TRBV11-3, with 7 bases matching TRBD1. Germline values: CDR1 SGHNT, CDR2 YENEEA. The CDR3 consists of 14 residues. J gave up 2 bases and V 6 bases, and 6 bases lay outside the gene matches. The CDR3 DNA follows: TGTGCCAGCAGTGACAGGGTATTAAACACTGAAGCTTTCTTT. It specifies CASSDRVLNTEAFF. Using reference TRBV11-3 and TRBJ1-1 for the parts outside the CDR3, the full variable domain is EAGVVQSPRYKIIEKKQPVAFWCNPISGHNTLYWYLQNLGQGPELLIRYENEEAVDDSQLPKDRFSAERLKGVDSTLKIQPAELGDSAVYLCASSDRVLNTEAFFGQGTRLTVV.

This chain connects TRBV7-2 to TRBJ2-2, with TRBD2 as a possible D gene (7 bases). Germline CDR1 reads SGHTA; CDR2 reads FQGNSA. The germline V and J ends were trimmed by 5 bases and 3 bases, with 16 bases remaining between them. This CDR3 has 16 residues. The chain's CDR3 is CASSLGGGGYTGELFF. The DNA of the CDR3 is TGTGCCAGCAGCCTGGGGGGGGGCGGTTACACCGGGGAGCTGTTTTTT.

This CDR3 is CASSLETGGSGETQYF. DNA of the CDR3: TGCGCCAGCAGCTTGGAAACAGGGGGTAGTGGAGAGACCCAGTACTTC. This rearrangement joins TRBV5-1 to TRBJ2-5, with 8 bases identical to TRBD1. Germline CDR1 reads SGHRS; CDR2 reads YFSETQ. The CDR3 contains 16 residues. The trim removed 0 bases at V and 4 bases at J, leaving 8 bases unmatched.

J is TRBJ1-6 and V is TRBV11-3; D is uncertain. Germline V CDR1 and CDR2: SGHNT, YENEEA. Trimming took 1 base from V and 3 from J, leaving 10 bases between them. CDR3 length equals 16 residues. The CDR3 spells CASSLGIVSYNSPLHF. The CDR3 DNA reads TGTGCCAGCAGCTTAGGAATTGTCAGCTATAATTCACCCCTCCACTTT.

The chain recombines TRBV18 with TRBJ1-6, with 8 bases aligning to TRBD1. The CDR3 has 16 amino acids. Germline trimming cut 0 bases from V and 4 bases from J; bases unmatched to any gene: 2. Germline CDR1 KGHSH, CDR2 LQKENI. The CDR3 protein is CASSPPTGDYNSPLHF. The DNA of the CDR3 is TGTGCCAGCTCACCACCGACAGGGGATTATAATTCACCCCTCCACTTT.

CDR3 coding DNA: TGTGCCAGCAGCGCAGACGGGACAGGGAGAGATCAGCCCCAGCATTTT. Protein product: CASSADGTGRDQPQHF. The rearrangement links TRBV7-2 to TRBJ1-5, with 9 bases that match TRBD1. The CDR3 runs to 16 residues. The V segment lost 5 bases and the J segment 5 bases; nucleotides outside the gene matches: 10. The germline V gene encodes CDR1 SGHTA and CDR2 FQGNSA.

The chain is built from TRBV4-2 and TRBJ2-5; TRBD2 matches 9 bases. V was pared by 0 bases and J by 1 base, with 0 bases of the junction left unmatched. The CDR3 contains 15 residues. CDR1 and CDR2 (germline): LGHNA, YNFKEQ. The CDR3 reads CASSQERGGQETQYF. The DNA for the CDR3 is TGTGCCAGCAGCCAAGAGCGGGGGGGCCAAGAGACCCAGTACTTC.

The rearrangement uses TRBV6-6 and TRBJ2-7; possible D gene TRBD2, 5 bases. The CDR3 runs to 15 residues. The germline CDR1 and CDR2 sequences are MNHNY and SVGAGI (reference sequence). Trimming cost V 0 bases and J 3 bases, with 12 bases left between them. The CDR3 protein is CASSYSSAGNYEQYF. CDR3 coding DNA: TGTGCCAGCAGTTACTCTTCAGCCGGGAACTACGAGCAGTACTTC.

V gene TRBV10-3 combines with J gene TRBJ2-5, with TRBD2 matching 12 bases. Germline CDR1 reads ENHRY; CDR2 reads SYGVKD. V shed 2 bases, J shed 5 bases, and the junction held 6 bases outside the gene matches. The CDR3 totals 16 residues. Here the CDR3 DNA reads TGTGCCATCAGTGAGCGGGCTAGCGGGGGGGCCGAGACCCAGTACTTC. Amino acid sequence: CAISERASGGAETQYF.

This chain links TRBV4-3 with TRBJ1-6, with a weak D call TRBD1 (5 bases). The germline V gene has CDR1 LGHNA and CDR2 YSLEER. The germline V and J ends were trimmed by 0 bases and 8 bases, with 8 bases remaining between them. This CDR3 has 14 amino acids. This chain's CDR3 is CASSQDGRDSPLHF. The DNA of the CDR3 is TGCGCCAGCAGCCAAGATGGCAGGGATTCACCCCTCCACTTT.

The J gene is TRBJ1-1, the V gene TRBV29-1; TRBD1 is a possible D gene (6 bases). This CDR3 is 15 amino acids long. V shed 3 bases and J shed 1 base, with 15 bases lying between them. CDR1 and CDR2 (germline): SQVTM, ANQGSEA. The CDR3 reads CSVEGKGHPNTEAFF. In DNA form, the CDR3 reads TGCAGCGTTGAGGGGAAGGGACACCCGAACACTGAAGCTTTCTTT.

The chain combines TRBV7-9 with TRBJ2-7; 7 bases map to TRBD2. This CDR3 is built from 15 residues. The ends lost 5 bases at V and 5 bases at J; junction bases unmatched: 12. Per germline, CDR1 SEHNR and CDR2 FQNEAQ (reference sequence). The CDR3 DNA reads TGTGCCAGCAGCCCCCTGGGGGGGAGTGGGGACGAGCAGTACTTC. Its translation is CASSPLGGSGDEQYF.

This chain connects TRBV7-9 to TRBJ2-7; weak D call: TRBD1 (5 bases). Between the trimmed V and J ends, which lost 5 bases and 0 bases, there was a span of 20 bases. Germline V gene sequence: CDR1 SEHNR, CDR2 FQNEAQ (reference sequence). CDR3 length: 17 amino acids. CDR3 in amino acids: CASSRDRQGPYSYEQYF. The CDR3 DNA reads TGTGCCAGCAGCCGCGATCGGCAGGGCCCCTACTCCTACGAGCAGTACTTC.

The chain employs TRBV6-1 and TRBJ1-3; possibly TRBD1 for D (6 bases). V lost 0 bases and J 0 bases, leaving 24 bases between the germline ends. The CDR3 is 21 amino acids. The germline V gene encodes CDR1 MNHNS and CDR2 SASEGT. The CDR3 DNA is TGTGCCAGCAGTGAAGCGTTCGTAGGCAGGGGCCATTCTCGCTCTGGAAACACCATATATTTT. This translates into CASSEAFVGRGHSRSGNTIYF.

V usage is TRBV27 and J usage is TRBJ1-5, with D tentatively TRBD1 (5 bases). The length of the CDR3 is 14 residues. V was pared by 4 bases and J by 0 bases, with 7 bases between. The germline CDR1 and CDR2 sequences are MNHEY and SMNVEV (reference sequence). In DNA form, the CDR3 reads TGTGCCAGCAGTTCGACAGATAGCAATCAGCCCCAGCATTTT. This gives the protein CASSSTDSNQPQHF.

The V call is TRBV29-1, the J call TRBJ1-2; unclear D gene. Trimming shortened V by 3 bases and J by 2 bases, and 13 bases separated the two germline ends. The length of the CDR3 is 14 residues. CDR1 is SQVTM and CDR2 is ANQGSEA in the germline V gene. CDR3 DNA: TGCAGCGTTGATATGTCAGCGGACAACTATGGCTACACCTTC. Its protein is CSVDMSADNYGYTF.

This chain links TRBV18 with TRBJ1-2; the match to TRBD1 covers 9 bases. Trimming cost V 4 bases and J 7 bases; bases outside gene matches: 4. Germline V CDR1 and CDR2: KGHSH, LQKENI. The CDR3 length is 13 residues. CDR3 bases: TGTGCCAGCTCACTGGGACAGGGCCGTGGCTACACCTTC. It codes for CASSLGQGRGYTF.

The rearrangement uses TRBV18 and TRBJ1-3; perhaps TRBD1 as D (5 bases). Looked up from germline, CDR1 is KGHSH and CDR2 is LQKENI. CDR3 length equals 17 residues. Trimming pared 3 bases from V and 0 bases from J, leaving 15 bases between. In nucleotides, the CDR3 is TGTGCCAGCTCACCTGGGCAGGGCCATTCCTCTGGAAACACCATATATTTT. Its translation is CASSPGQGHSSGNTIYF.

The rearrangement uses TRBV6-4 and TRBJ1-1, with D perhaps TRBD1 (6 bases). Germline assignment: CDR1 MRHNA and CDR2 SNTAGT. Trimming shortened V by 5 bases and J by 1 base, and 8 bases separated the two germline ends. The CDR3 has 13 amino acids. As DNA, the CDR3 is TGTGCCAGCAGTCGGACAGCGAACACTGAAGCTTTCTTT. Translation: CASSRTANTEAFF.

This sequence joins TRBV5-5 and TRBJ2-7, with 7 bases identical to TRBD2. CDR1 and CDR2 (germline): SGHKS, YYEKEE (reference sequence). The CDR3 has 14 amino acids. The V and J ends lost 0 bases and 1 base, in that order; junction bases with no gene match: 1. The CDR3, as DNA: TGTGCCAGCAGCTTGGAACTAGCGTCCTACGAGCAGTACTTC. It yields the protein CASSLELASYEQYF.

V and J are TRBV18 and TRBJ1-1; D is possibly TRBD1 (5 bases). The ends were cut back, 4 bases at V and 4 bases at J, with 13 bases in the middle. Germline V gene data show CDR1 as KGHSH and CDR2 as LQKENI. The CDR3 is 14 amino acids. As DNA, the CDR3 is TGTGCCAGCTCACTATATACCGGGGGCACTGAAGCTTTCTTT. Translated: CASSLYTGGTEAFF.

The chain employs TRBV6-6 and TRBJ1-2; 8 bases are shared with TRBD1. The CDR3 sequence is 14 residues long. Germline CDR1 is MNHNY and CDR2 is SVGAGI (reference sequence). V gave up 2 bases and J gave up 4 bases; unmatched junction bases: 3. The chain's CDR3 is CASSYGTGPYGYTF. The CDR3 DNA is TGTGCCAGCAGTTACGGGACAGGTCCCTATGGCTACACCTTC.